This T cell receptor beta chain was recovered during a study of OX40 agonist ivuxolimab in advanced cancers. Study overall: A mean age of about 56 years, range about 20 to 90, was recorded, and about 83% were male. Partial response was recorded in three patients: one hepatocellular carcinoma and two cutaneous melanoma cases.

A note on this clone: Its antigen remains unknown.

Generated by immunoSEQ multiplex PCR, the TCRdb table keeps only in-frame clones and is missing some. The sample consists of over 45,000 clones, approximately 81% of them appearing once. The CDR3 covers 13 residues. Germline loops: CDR1 SGHTA, CDR2 FQGTGA. Trimming stripped 5 bases from V and 8 bases from J, with 12 bases between. Overall study results and limits: Relative to CD4+ cells, CD8+ T cells on average had more expanded clones.

This specimen was CD4+ or CD8+ T cells sorted from blood, taken in a trial of the OX40 agonist ivuxolimab. This chain uses TRBV7-3 with TRBJ1-4, with D hard to call. The TCR was taken from an adult with an advanced solid tumor such as melanoma, head and neck, liver or kidney cancer. CDR3: CASSQQQNEKLFF. Written as DNA, the CDR3 is TGTGCCAGCAGCCAACAGCAGAACGAAAAACTGTTTTTT.